This TCR beta chain derives from a study of OX40 agonist ivuxolimab in advanced cancers. Study background: Ivuxolimab, which patients received intravenously every 2 weeks, was dosed at 0.01 to 10 mg/kg.

Study conclusions and caveats: The CD4+ and CD8+ T cells in the blood had expanded clonally by week 6 at 0.1 to 3.0 mg/kg.

V shed 3 bases, J shed 2 bases, and the junction held 7 bases outside the gene matches. Germline values: CDR1 LNHDA, CDR2 SQIVND (reference sequence). The CDR3 has 15 residues. In regard to this clone: Its specificity is not known.

Using immunoSEQ multiplex PCR, the repertoire was profiled, and TCRdb retains in-frame clones only, with some absent. The data show approximately 82,000 clones, about nine tenths seen once. The starting material was CD4+ or CD8+ T cells sorted from blood, obtained in a trial of the OX40 agonist ivuxolimab. The chain uses TRBV19 and TRBJ2-7, with 7 nucleotides matching TRBD2. The receptor was derived from an adult with an advanced solid tumor such as melanoma, head and neck, liver or kidney cancer. CDR3 in DNA: TGTGCCAGTAGTATTCTCATGGGGAGGGCCTACGAGCAGTACTTC. As protein: CASSILMGRAYEQYF. The variable domain in full, completed from reference TRBV19 and TRBJ2-7, reads DGGITQSPKYLFRKEGQNVTLSCEQNLNHDAMYWYRQDPGQGLRLIYYSQIVNDFQKGDIAEGYSVSREKKESFPLTVTSAQKNPTAFYLCASSILMGRAYEQYFGPGTRLTVT.